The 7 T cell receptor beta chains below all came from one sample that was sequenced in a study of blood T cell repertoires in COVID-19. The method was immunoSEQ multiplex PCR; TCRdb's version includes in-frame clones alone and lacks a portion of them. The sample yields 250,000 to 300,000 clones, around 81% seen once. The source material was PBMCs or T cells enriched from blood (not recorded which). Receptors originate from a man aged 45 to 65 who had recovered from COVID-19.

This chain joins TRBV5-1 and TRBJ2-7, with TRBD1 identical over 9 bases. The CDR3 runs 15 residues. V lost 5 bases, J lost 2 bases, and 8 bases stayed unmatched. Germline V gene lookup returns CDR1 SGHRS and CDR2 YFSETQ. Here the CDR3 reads CASRKAGTGTYEQYF. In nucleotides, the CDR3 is TGCGCCAGCAGAAAAGCCGGGACAGGGACCTACGAGCAGTACTTC.

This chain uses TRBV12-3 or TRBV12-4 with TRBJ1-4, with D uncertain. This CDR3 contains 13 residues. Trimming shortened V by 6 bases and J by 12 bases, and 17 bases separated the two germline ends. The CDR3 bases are TGTGCCAGCAGACCCTCTGCGGGGATAGAACTGTTTTTT. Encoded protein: CASRPSAGIELFF.

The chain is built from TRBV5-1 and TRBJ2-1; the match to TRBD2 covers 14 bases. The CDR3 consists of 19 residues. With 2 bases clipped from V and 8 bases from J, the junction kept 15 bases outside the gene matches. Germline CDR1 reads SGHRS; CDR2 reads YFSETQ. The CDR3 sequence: CASSFGVGGTSGSRYEQFF. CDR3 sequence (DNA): TGCGCCAGCAGCTTCGGGGTAGGAGGGACTAGCGGGAGTAGGTATGAGCAGTTCTTC.

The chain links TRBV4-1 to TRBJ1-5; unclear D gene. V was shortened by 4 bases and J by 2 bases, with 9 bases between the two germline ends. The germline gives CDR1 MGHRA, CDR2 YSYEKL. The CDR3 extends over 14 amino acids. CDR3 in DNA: TGCGCCAGCAGCCCTCAGGCCGGCAATCAGCCCCAGCATTTT. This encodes CASSPQAGNQPQHF.

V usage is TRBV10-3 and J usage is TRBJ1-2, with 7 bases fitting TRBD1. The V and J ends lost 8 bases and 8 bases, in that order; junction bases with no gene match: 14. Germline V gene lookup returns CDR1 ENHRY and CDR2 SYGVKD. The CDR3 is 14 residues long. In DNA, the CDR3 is TGTGCCATCCTCTATACGGGACAGAGTACAGGCTACACCTTC. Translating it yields CAILYTGQSTGYTF.

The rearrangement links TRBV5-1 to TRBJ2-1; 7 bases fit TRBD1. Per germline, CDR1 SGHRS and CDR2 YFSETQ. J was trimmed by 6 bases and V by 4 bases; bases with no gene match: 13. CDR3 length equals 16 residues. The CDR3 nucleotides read TGCGCCAGCAGCCGTTTAGGGCAGGGGGTAGGCAATGAGCAGTTCTTC. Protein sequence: CASSRLGQGVGNEQFF.

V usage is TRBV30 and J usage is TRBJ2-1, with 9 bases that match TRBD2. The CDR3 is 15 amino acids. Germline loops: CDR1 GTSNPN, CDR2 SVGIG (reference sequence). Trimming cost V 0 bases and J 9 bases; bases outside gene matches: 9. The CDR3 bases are TGTGCCTGGAGTGTTTCGGGACTAGCTTCTGGTGAGCAGTTCTTC. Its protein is CAWSVSGLASGEQFF.